Following are 26 T cell receptor beta chains from one sample sequenced in a study of blood T cell repertoires in COVID-19 (dated by TCRdb to 2020 to 2021). The method behind the library was the immunoSEQ multiplex PCR assay. TCRdb took over this immuneACCESS table, retaining in-frame rearrangements with V and J assigned. Such tables are incomplete; in checked studies, under half of the missing clones stem from an unresolved V gene, and the remainder is unexplained. Counted in this sample were about 250,000 clones; roughly 85% of them appeared once. 8.5% to 9.5% of the sample comes from the top ten. The sample consisted of PBMCs or T cells enriched from blood (not recorded which). These receptors were obtained from a woman between 50 and 59 years old with acute COVID-19.

This clone was seen once. The chain employs TRBV7-2 and TRBJ1-2, with TRBD1 matching over 12 bases. The length of the CDR3 is 13 residues. The germline CDR1 and CDR2 sequences are SGHTA and FQGNSA. V dropped 4 bases and J dropped 7; count of bases not matched to a gene: 1. The DNA for the CDR3 is TGTGCCAGCAGCTCGGGACAGGGGGCTGGCTACACCTTC. It yields the protein CASSSGQGAGYTF.

Only a few counts were recorded for this clone. J is TRBJ2-7 and V is TRBV7-3, with 13 bases aligning to TRBD2. Trimming took 4 bases from V and 3 from J; bases not matched to a gene: 9. The CDR3 has 17 amino acids. Germline V gene data show CDR1 as SGHTA and CDR2 as FQGTGA. CDR3 amino acids: CASSSVPGLAGSYEQYF. CDR3 nucleotide sequence: TGTGCCAGCAGCTCCGTCCCGGGACTAGCGGGGAGCTACGAGCAGTACTTC.

This rearrangement joins TRBV6-6 to TRBJ1-3, with D perhaps matching TRBD1 (5 bases). Trimming left V 7 bases short and J 4 bases short, with 11 bases between. CDR1 and CDR2 (germline): MNHNY, SVGAGI (reference sequence). The CDR3 extends over 13 amino acids. CDR3 in DNA: TGTGCCAGCACGTGGACAACGGGAAACACCATATATTTT. Translating gives CASTWTTGNTIYF.

The chain employs TRBV6-5 and TRBJ2-7, with TRBD1 identical over 10 bases. The CDR3 length is 15 residues. CDR1 and CDR2 from the germline V gene are MNHEY and SVGAGI. With 5 bases clipped from V and 0 bases from J, the junction kept 4 bases outside the gene matches. CDR3 nucleotide sequence: TGTGCCAGCAGTCCGGGACAGGGGTACTCCTACGAGCAGTACTTC. Its protein is CASSPGQGYSYEQYF.

This clone appeared a single time. This sequence joins TRBV7-3 and TRBJ1-6; a weak D match, TRBD1 (5 bases). The V and J ends lost 2 bases and 3 bases respectively, with 8 bases between them. Germline values: CDR1 SGHTA, CDR2 FQGTGA. The CDR3 is 15 residues long. The CDR3 loop reads CASSLGGYYNSPLHF. In nucleotides, the CDR3 is TGTGCCAGCAGCTTAGGGGGGTACTATAATTCACCCCTCCACTTT.

The chain links TRBV9 to TRBJ1-2, with unresolved D. Germline V gives CDR1 SGDLS, CDR2 YYNGEE. The CDR3 has 15 residues. V lost 4 bases, J lost 1 base, and 14 bases lay in between. CDR3 sequence: CASSPGPEGNYGYTF. The CDR3 DNA is TGTGCCAGCAGCCCCGGCCCTGAGGGTAACTATGGCTACACCTTC.

The chain couples TRBV11-1 to TRBJ1-1; a weak D match, TRBD1 (5 bases). The V gene's germline CDR1 is SGHAT and CDR2 FQDESV (reference sequence). This CDR3 contains 14 residues. V was cut by 5 bases and J by 5 bases, with 15 bases left in between. The CDR3 bases are TGTGCCAGCAGCCACCAACAAAGGGGTACTGAAGCTTTCTTT. Its protein is CASSHQQRGTEAFF.

The V gene is TRBV5-6, the J gene TRBJ1-6; D is unresolved. The CDR3 covers 14 residues. The V and J ends lost 4 bases and 0 bases respectively, with 5 bases between them. Germline V gene lookup returns CDR1 SGHDT and CDR2 YYEEEE. CDR3 in DNA: TGTGCCAGCAGCCGTAGCTCCTATAATTCACCCCTCCACTTT. Translated, it gives CASSRSSYNSPLHF.

This rearrangement joins TRBV2 to TRBJ2-1; D may be TRBD1 (6 bases). The germline V and J ends were trimmed by 1 base and 7 bases, with 14 bases remaining between them. CDR1 and CDR2 from the germline V gene are SNHLY and FYNNEI. This CDR3 is built from 15 residues. CDR3 protein: CASSEVGGRVNEQFF. CDR3 sequence (DNA): TGTGCCAGCAGTGAAGTTGGGGGCCGAGTGAATGAGCAGTTCTTC.

This clone appeared a single time. This chain links TRBV27 with TRBJ2-1, with TRBD1 as a possible D gene (5 bases). Trimming removed 4 bases at V and 6 bases at J, with 13 bases between. CDR3 length: 14 amino acids. Germline values: CDR1 MNHEY, CDR2 SMNVEV (reference sequence). CDR3 amino acids: CASSWGRVINEQFF. CDR3 bases: TGTGCCAGCAGTTGGGGCAGGGTGATCAATGAGCAGTTCTTC.

The gene calls are TRBV19 and TRBJ1-2; possible D gene TRBD1, 5 bases. The CDR3 runs to 15 residues. The germline V gene has CDR1 LNHDA and CDR2 SQIVND (reference sequence). V was clipped by 5 bases and J by 0 bases, with 13 bases between them. For the CDR3, the DNA is TGTGCCAGTAGTCTGTCGACAGTAGCTAACTATGGCTACACCTTC. It is translated as CASSLSTVANYGYTF.

This chain uses TRBV7-2 with TRBJ1-5, with D unclear. The length of the CDR3 is 14 residues. Germline CDR1 reads SGHTA; CDR2 reads FQGNSA. Trimming stripped 5 bases from V and 7 bases from J, with 15 bases between. CDR3: CASSPLLAGQPQHF. CDR3 nucleotides: TGTGCCAGCAGCCCACTATTGGCGGGGCAGCCCCAGCATTTT.

V usage is TRBV5-1 and J usage is TRBJ2-1, with a possible D match to TRBD2 (5 bases). Trimming pared 5 bases from V and 10 bases from J, leaving 13 bases between. Germline V gene lookup returns CDR1 SGHRS and CDR2 YFSETQ. The CDR3 length is 12 residues. In nucleotides, the CDR3 is TGCGCCAGCAGGCTGTCGGAGGAGGAGCAGTTCTTC. This sequence encodes CASRLSEEEQFF.

This clone was seen once. The chain uses TRBV30 and TRBJ2-3; 9 bases match TRBD1. Unmatched junction bases numbered 7, after V lost 8 bases and J lost 4 bases. This CDR3 contains 13 residues. In germline, CDR1 is GTSNPN, CDR2 SVGIG (reference sequence). The CDR3 DNA reads as TGTGCCCGGGGGGACAGGGCAGCAGATACGCAGTATTTT. Its protein product is CARGDRAADTQYF.

The genes are TRBV11-2 and TRBJ2-3; D unclear. V lost 3 bases, J lost 6 bases, and 7 bases lay in between. Germline loops: CDR1 SGHAT, CDR2 FQNNGV. The CDR3 runs 12 residues. CDR3 sequence: CASSFNLDTQYF. CDR3 bases: TGTGCCAGCAGCTTTAATCTGGATACGCAGTATTTT.

The V gene is TRBV20-1, the J gene TRBJ2-1, with D possibly being TRBD1 (5 bases). Germline values: CDR1 DFQATT, CDR2 SNEGSKA (reference sequence). The CDR3 is 14 amino acids. V was clipped by 3 bases and J by 5 bases, with 14 bases between them. The CDR3 here is CSASRSGIDNEQFF. Here the CDR3 DNA reads TGCAGTGCTAGTCGGTCAGGGATCGACAATGAGCAGTTCTTC.

The CDR3 nucleotides read TGTGCCAGCAGATCCCTAGCGGGGAAAGTGAATGAGCAGTTCTTC. It yields the protein CASRSLAGKVNEQFF. The chain joins TRBV11-2 to TRBJ2-1; TRBD2 matches 9 bases. In germline, CDR1 is SGHAT, CDR2 FQNNGV. The V and J ends lost 6 bases and 7 bases, in that order; junction bases with no gene match: 10. The CDR3 is 15 residues long. Using reference TRBV11-2 and TRBJ2-1 for the parts outside the CDR3, the full variable domain is EAGVAQSPRYKIIEKRQSVAFWCNPISGHATLYWYQQILGQGPKLLIQFQNNGVVDDSQLPKDRFSAERLKGVDSTLKIQPAKLEDSAVYLCASRSLAGKVNEQFFGPGTRLTVL.

The rearrangement uses TRBV27 and TRBJ2-3; 10 bases are a match to TRBD1. Germline V gene lookup returns CDR1 MNHEY and CDR2 SMNVEV (reference sequence). J was trimmed by 5 bases and V by 4 bases; bases with no gene match: 3. CDR3 length: 14 residues. CDR3 in DNA: TGTGCCAGCAGTTGGGGACAGGGGAAAGATACGCAGTATTTT. Its translation: CASSWGQGKDTQYF.

This clone was detected only once. This chain joins TRBV4-2 and TRBJ1-2, with 8 bases aligning to TRBD1. This CDR3 spans 14 amino acids. The trim removed 3 bases at V and 8 bases at J, leaving 8 bases unmatched. Per the germline V gene, CDR1 is LGHNA and CDR2 is YNFKEQ. The CDR3 DNA sequence: TGTGCCAGCAGCCAGGGAGACAGGGGAAGCGGCTACACCTTC. Translation: CASSQGDRGSGYTF.

The chain links TRBV7-3 to TRBJ2-2; D not resolved. From germline, CDR1 is SGHTA and CDR2 FQGTGA. Trimming took 4 bases from V and 6 from J, leaving 9 bases between them. The CDR3 runs 13 residues. This CDR3 is CASSSNPAGELFF. The DNA for the CDR3 is TGTGCCAGCAGCTCCAACCCAGCCGGGGAGCTGTTTTTT.

The genes are TRBV11-2 and TRBJ1-2, with D maybe TRBD1 (5 bases). The V end was cut by 5 bases, the J end by 4 bases, with 17 bases between. The germline CDR1 and CDR2 sequences are SGHAT and FQNNGV. The CDR3 covers 15 residues. The DNA of the CDR3 is TGTGCCAGCAGCCCCGGAACAGGAGGGTCCTATGGCTACACCTTC. It codes for CASSPGTGGSYGYTF.

The V call is TRBV6-2 or TRBV6-3, the J call TRBJ2-7; 9 bases agree with TRBD1. J lost 3 bases, V lost 2 bases, and 8 bases had no gene match. CDR3 length: 16 residues. Germline V lookup: CDR1 MNHEY, CDR2 SVGEGT. The CDR3 reads CASSYTEPGQGYEQYF. DNA of the CDR3: TGTGCCAGCAGTTACACGGAGCCGGGACAGGGCTACGAGCAGTACTTC.

The V and J genes are TRBV5-4 and TRBJ1-2, with D possibly being TRBD1 (6 bases). Germline V CDR1 and CDR2: SGHNT, YYREEE (reference sequence). The V gene lost 3 bases and the J gene lost 8 bases, with 8 bases spanning the gap. This CDR3 is built from 11 residues. CDR3 in amino acids: CASSWGQGYTF. CDR3 nucleotides: TGTGCCAGCAGCTGGGGACAAGGCTACACCTTC.

The chain combines TRBV5-6 with TRBJ1-2, with a tentative D call TRBD1 (5 bases). Germline lookup yields CDR1 SGHDT and CDR2 YYEEEE. The V end lost 2 bases, the J end lost 6 bases, and 11 bases lay between the germline ends. The CDR3 is 13 amino acids. The CDR3 is CASSFSPGNGYTF. For the CDR3, the DNA is TGTGCCAGCAGCTTCTCGCCAGGGAATGGCTACACCTTC.

The chain has TRBV3-1 (or the pseudogene TRBV3-2) and TRBJ1-6; 9 bases align to TRBD1. V gave up 4 bases and J gave up 0 bases; unmatched junction bases: 10. The CDR3 is 19 residues long. CDR1 and CDR2 (germline): LGHDT, YNNKEL (reference sequence). The CDR3 DNA sequence: TGTGCCAGCAGCCGCGCCGGACAGGGGACGAGCTCCTATAATTCACCCCTCCACTTT. Encoded protein: CASSRAGQGTSSYNSPLHF.

V and J are TRBV6-2 or TRBV6-3 and TRBJ2-7; TRBD2 matches at 10 bases. The length of the CDR3 is 15 residues. CDR1 is MNHEY and CDR2 is SVGEGT in the germline V gene. Trimming removed 6 bases from V and 9 bases from J; junction bases left unmatched: 14. The CDR3 nucleotides read TGTGCCAGCAGCTTTACTAGCGGGGTGCTCCCCGGGCAGTACTTC. Translating gives CASSFTSGVLPGQYF.